This section outlines one TCR beta chain sequence together with its context. Its antigen remains unknown. Genomic DNA belonging to each subset was distributed in equal measure over several immunoSEQ plates. Sorted-subset replicate PCRs used about 200 ng DNA, some 31,000 T cell genomes. TCRdb keeps only in-frame clones here, not all; method: immunoSEQ multiplex PCR. The repertoire holds 2 million to 2.5 million clones, with approximately 96% as singletons. The sample belongs to a study of shared clonotypes between healthy human individuals. Study-wide results and limits: Clonotypes shared by all four donors outscored non-shared clonotypes in generation probability.

The germline V gene has CDR1 SGDLS and CDR2 YYNGEE. Between the trimmed V and J ends, which lost 3 bases and 3 bases, there was a span of 16 bases. This CDR3 region has 15 residues. The chain links TRBV9 to TRBJ2-7; D not certain. The specimen sequenced was naive CD4+ T cells sorted from blood. Subset here: CD45RA+ positively selected. This TCR was sampled from a man between 18 and 35 years old in good health. The DNA for the CDR3 is TGTGCCAGCAGCGCATTTACGGGTTTGGGCTACGAGCAGTACTTC. Protein: CASSAFTGLGYEQYF.